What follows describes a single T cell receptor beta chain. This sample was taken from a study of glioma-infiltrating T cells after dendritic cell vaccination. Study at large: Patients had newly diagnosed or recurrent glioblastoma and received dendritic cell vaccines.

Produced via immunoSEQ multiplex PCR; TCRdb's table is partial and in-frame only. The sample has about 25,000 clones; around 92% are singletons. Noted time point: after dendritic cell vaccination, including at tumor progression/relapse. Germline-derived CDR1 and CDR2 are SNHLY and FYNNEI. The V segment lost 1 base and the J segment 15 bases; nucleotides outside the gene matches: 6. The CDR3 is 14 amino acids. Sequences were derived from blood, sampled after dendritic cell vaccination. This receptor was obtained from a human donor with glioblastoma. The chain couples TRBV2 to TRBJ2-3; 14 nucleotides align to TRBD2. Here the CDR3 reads CASSEGRTSGGQYF. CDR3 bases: TGTGCCAGCAGTGAAGGGAGGACTAGCGGGGGGCAATATTTT. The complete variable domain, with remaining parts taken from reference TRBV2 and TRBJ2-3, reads EPEVTQTPSHQVTQMGQEVILRCVPISNHLYFYWYRQILGQKVEFLVSFYNNEISEKSEIFDDQFSVERPDGSNFTLKIRSTKLEDSAMYFCASSEGRTSGGQYFGPGTRLTVL.